Reported below is one TCR beta chain. This entry is derived from a study of blood T cell repertoires in COVID-19. Background on the study: Acute and convalescent COVID-19 specimens originated in the United States, Italy and Spain. Sources were T cells, B-cell-depleted T cells, or PBMCs; the material itself was cDNA or gDNA.

Looked up from germline, CDR1 is SGHVS and CDR2 is FQNEAQ. This CDR3 comprises 12 residues. Between the trimmed V and J ends, which lost 7 bases and 4 bases, there was a span of 7 bases. In the original workflow: How many nucleated cells were present was estimated from reference gene primer amplification. TCRdb keeps only in-frame clones here, not all; method: immunoSEQ multiplex PCR. D and trimming were read from the DNA, whereas the V and J calls and clone size are those reported in that table. The sample shows around 160,000 clones, 75% to 85% of them seen only once. Input material: peripheral blood. The V call is TRBV7-8, the J call TRBJ2-2; D is unclear. This TCR derives from a human donor in a cohort sampled during active COVID-19. The CDR3: CASMPVTGELFF. CDR3 bases: TGTGCCAGCATGCCGGTCACCGGGGAGCTGTTTTTT.